These 2 T cell receptor beta chains share one sample of origin, sequenced in a study of cytomegalovirus exposure and HLA in healthy donors. Sequencing was performed with immunoSEQ multiplex PCR; in TCRdb, only in-frame clones are kept and a portion is missing. The data hold approximately 160,000 clones, with 91% observed a single time. Sequencing was done on a sample of PBMCs. The receptors shown here come from a woman younger than 30 in good health and CMV-seropositive.

The chain joins TRBV7-3 to TRBJ2-1; TRBD2 agrees at 9 bases. J gave up 2 bases and V 0 bases, and 2 bases lay outside the gene matches. The CDR3 runs to 16 residues. Germline V gives CDR1 SGHTA, CDR2 FQGTGA. CDR3 region: CASSLTSGRTYNEQFF. The CDR3 DNA is TGTGCCAGCAGCTTAACTAGCGGGAGAACCTACAATGAGCAGTTCTTC.

J is TRBJ2-7 and V is TRBV28; maybe TRBD1 (7 bases). V was shortened by 5 bases and J by 3 bases, with 26 bases between the two germline ends. Germline CDR1 and CDR2: MDHEN and SYDVKM. The CDR3 is 18 amino acids. CDR3 sequence: CASSLILRRGAFLYEQYF. The CDR3 DNA reads TGTGCCAGCAGTCTTATACTCCGCAGGGGGGCCTTCCTCTACGAGCAGTACTTC.